This TCR beta chain appears in the sequencing data of a study of CD8+CD57+ T cells in acquired aplastic anemia. Study summary: CD4+ and CD8+ cells, once sorted, gave DNA averaging approximately 3 ug.

Both TCR beta VDJ combination and CDR3 sequence profiling were carried out. Genomic DNA was the template for this profiling. TCRdb redid the calling of the reads with MiXCR, one entry per CDR3 protein. The sample comprises about 420,000 distinct CDR3 sequences, 65% to 80% of which are singletons, and approximately 3.9% rests with the top ten. Study-level findings and limits: Significance was not reached for CD8+ Simpson's diversity between patients and controls. Shared by patients and controls, twenty-nine CD8+ CDR3s were abundant in patients.

Trimming removed 4 bases from V and 6 bases from J; junction bases left unmatched: 5. CDR1 and CDR2 (germline): SGHAT, FQNNGV. The CDR3 runs 14 residues. This clonotype was counted many times. Its antigen remains unidentified. Sequences were obtained from sorted CD4+, CD8+, or CD8+CD57+ T cells (not recorded which) from PBMCs. The source is a human donor in good health, serving as a control. The chain couples TRBV11-2 to TRBJ1-5; 8 bases align to TRBD1. This CDR3 is CASSSQGAGQPQHF. The CDR3 nucleotides are TGTGCCAGCAGCTCCCAGGGGGCGGGTCAGCCCCAGCATTTT.